One and the same sample provided the 13 T cell receptor beta chains below, sequenced in a study of vaccination and CD4 T cells after COVID-19. Cultured CD4+ T cells had their DNA profiled by the Oncomine TCR Beta short-read assay. MiXCR was run by TCRdb on the PCR reads, yielding one entry per CDR3 protein. The top ten clones hold about 8.5% of a sample with over 10,000 distinct CDR3 sequences, roughly two fifths of them seen once. Treatment defined: roughly 10-day PBMC culture with coronavirus spike peptide pools or control peptides (ViraFEST assay). The antigens for these receptors are not known. The sequenced material came from CD4+ T cells from blood, cultured in vitro. Every receptor here comes from a human donor who had recovered from COVID-19.

This chain's CDR3 is CSARGQGITEAFF. CDR3 nucleotide sequence: TGCAGTGCTAGGGGCCAGGGGATCACTGAAGCTTTCTTT. V usage is TRBV20-1 and J usage is TRBJ1-1; TRBD1 is a possible D gene (6 bases). The germline gives CDR1 DFQATT, CDR2 SNEGSKA (reference sequence). Trimming pared 3 bases from V and 4 bases from J, leaving 12 bases between. The CDR3 has 13 residues.

This clonotype came up a few times. The chain recombines TRBV2 with TRBJ1-1; D uncertain. The germline V and J ends were trimmed by 3 bases and 1 base, with 9 bases remaining between them. CDR1 and CDR2 (germline): SNHLY, FYNNEI. This CDR3 is 14 amino acids long. CDR3 DNA sequence: TGTGCCAGCAGTGATTTCAGGCAGAACACTGAAGCTTTCTTT. Protein sequence: CASSDFRQNTEAFF.

The V call is TRBV6-1, the J call TRBJ2-5; D remains unclear. The CDR3 runs to 12 residues. The germline V gene encodes CDR1 MNHNS and CDR2 SASEGT. V lost 3 bases to trimming and J lost 5 bases, with 7 bases between them. CDR3 in DNA: TGTGCCAGCAGTGAGCGCAGGGAGACCCAGTACTTC. It yields the protein CASSERRETQYF.

This clonotype was counted only a few times. The rearrangement links TRBV6-1 to TRBJ2-7; D possibly corresponds to TRBD2 (7 bases). The V end was cut by 6 bases, the J end by 3 bases, with 21 bases between. The CDR3 consists of 16 residues. Germline loops: CDR1 MNHNS, CDR2 SASEGT. The CDR3 DNA sequence: TGTGCCAGCAGCCCCTCGGGGGGCAGGGTCCTCTACGAGCAGTACTTC. Protein product: CASSPSGGRVLYEQYF.

This clonotype was counted a few times. This chain links TRBV20-1 with TRBJ1-3, with 7 bases fitting TRBD1. CDR1 is DFQATT and CDR2 is SNEGSKA in the germline V gene (reference sequence). Trimming cost V 5 bases and J 0 bases; bases outside gene matches: 7. CDR3 size: 15 residues. As DNA, the CDR3 is TGCAGTGCTGGATCAGGGGGGAGCTCTGGAAACACCATATATTTT. Its protein product is CSAGSGGSSGNTIYF.

The rearrangement links TRBV2 to TRBJ1-2; D is ambiguous. From germline, CDR1 is SNHLY and CDR2 FYNNEI. The CDR3 covers 13 residues. Trimming took 6 bases from V and 6 from J, leaving 14 bases between them. The CDR3 bases are TGTGCCAGCAGGAACAGCGGGTGGAATGGCTACACCTTC. Translated: CASRNSGWNGYTF.

The chain has TRBV27 and TRBJ1-6; D is undetermined. Germline V CDR1 and CDR2: MNHEY, SMNVEV (reference sequence). The CDR3 runs 12 residues. Trimming took off 3 bases at V and 8 bases at J, with 5 bases between the two ends. This chain's CDR3 is CASSLRDSPLHF. The CDR3 nucleotides are TGTGCCAGCAGTTTGCGGGATTCACCCCTCCACTTT.

This clonotype occurred a few times. The CDR3 DNA reads as TGTGCCTGGTTTTTCAAGTATGGCTACACCTTC. It specifies CAWFFKYGYTF. The chain couples TRBV30 to TRBJ1-2; D remains ambiguous. This CDR3 region has 11 residues. Trimming took off 5 bases at V and 5 bases at J, with 9 bases between the two ends. Germline V gene sequence: CDR1 GTSNPN, CDR2 SVGIG (reference sequence). Using reference TRBV30 and TRBJ1-2 for the parts outside the CDR3, the full variable domain is SQTIHQWPATLVQPVGSPLSLECTVEGTSNPNLYWYRQAAGRGLQLLFYSVGIGQISSEVPQNLSASRPQDRQFILSSKKLLLSDSGFYLCAWFFKYGYTFGSGTRLTVV.

This CDR3 reads CASSRTGERYSPLHF. The CDR3 DNA follows: TGTGCCAGCAGCCGGACAGGGGAGAGGTATTCACCCCTCCACTTT. The J gene is TRBJ1-6, the V gene TRBV5-4, with 9 positions matching TRBD1. This CDR3 is 15 amino acids long. Per the germline V gene, CDR1 is SGHNT and CDR2 is YYREEE (reference sequence). J gave up 8 bases and V 4 bases, and 7 bases lay outside the gene matches.

CDR3 coding DNA: TGTGCCAGCAGTGGGACAGGAATATCCTACGAGCAGTACTTC. Amino acid sequence: CASSGTGISYEQYF. V usage is TRBV6-1 and J usage is TRBJ2-7; 7 bases agree with TRBD1. The CDR3 contains 14 residues. The trim removed 4 bases at V and 1 base at J, leaving 4 bases unmatched. CDR1 is MNHNS and CDR2 is SASEGT in the germline V gene.

The chain couples TRBV7-6 to TRBJ2-2; 9 bases are shared with TRBD1. Germline V CDR1 and CDR2: SGHVS, FNYEAQ. J lost 6 bases, V lost 5 bases, and 10 bases had no gene match. CDR3 length: 16 amino acids. CDR3 protein: CASSIRTGGGSGELFF. The CDR3 region has the DNA TGTGCCAGCAGCATCAGAACAGGGGGCGGATCCGGGGAGCTGTTTTTT.

In its sample, this clonotype was seen a few times. The chain combines TRBV12-3 or TRBV12-4 with TRBJ2-3; the match to TRBD2 covers 10 bases. V lost 3 bases to trimming and J lost 3 bases; unmatched junction nucleotides: 3. The CDR3 is 15 amino acids. The CDR3 reads CASSLKREGTDTQYF. CDR3 sequence (DNA): TGTGCCAGCAGTTTGAAGCGGGAGGGGACAGATACGCAGTATTTT.

This chain connects TRBV20-1 to TRBJ2-3; 10 positions agree with TRBD2. This CDR3 region has 16 residues. V lost 5 bases to trimming and J lost 2 bases; unmatched junction nucleotides: 10. Germline V CDR1 and CDR2: DFQATT, SNEGSKA (reference sequence). CDR3 in amino acids: CSAPTQRGGPTDTQYF. In nucleotides, the CDR3 is TGCAGTGCTCCAACCCAGCGGGGGGGCCCCACAGATACGCAGTATTTT.